This T cell receptor (beta chain) was documented in a study of blood T cell repertoires in COVID-19. Sequenced by immunoSEQ multiplex PCR; TCRdb stores in-frame clones only, minus some. The profile covers under 200,000 clones, with about 85% appearing a single time and about 8.1% taken by the ten largest. Germline lookup yields CDR1 SQVTM and CDR2 ANQGSEA. This CDR3 region has 14 residues. Trimming took off 7 bases at V and 9 bases at J, with 21 bases between the two ends. The rearrangement links TRBV29-1 to TRBJ2-2; TRBD2 might be the D (5 bases). This TCR derives from a woman of 80 years or more with COVID-19, enrolled during active disease. Sequences were obtained from peripheral blood. The CDR3 DNA follows: TGCAGCGCTGCATCGGACTCCACCCGCCGGGAGCTGTTTTTT. As protein: CSAASDSTRRELFF.